By share, the clone carrying this T cell receptor beta chain counts as medium-sized. Its antigen is unidentified. The data were taken from a study of OX40 agonist ivuxolimab in advanced cancers. Study summary: The patients received agonistic anti-OX40 (CD134) antibody ivuxolimab. Cohort: roughly 80% men, mean age about 62, aged roughly 23 to 79.

TCRdb keeps only in-frame clones here, not all; method: immunoSEQ multiplex PCR. This repertoire shows approximately 70,000 clones, around 90% found once; its top ten account for about 5.5%. Study-level findings and limits: Both blood CD4+ and CD8+ T cells showed clonal growth by week 6 at 0.1 to 3.0 mg/kg.

The specimen was CD4+ or CD8+ T cells sorted from blood, collected in a trial of the OX40 agonist ivuxolimab. This sequence was found in an adult with an advanced solid tumor such as melanoma, head and neck, liver or kidney cancer.

CDR3 DNA sequence: TGTGCCAGCAGCTCTGGGAACACCGGGGAGCTGTTTTTT. Protein sequence: CASSSGNTGELFF. The rearrangement joins TRBV7-9 to TRBJ2-2; D remains unclear. The CDR3 contains 13 residues. The V gene lost 4 bases and the J gene lost 1 base, with 4 bases spanning the gap. CDR1 and CDR2 (germline): SEHNR, FQNEAQ (reference sequence).